This is a list of T cell receptor beta chains from one sample in a study of blood T cell repertoires in COVID-19. Clones were sequenced by immunoSEQ multiplex PCR, and TCRdb holds only the in-frame ones, with some missing. This table holds some 57,000 clones, around 90% found once. The specimen sequenced was peripheral blood. The receptors stem from a man aged 60 to 69 with active COVID-19. CDR3s include the opening cysteine and the closing phenylalanine or tryptophan. A D gene is named only where the DNA matches it firmly. Some rows mark clone size as missing; the rest say once, few, many or name a class of expanded clone.

clone size	CDR3 length	J gene	V gene	D gene	CDR3 DNA	CDR3 protein
NA	15	TRBJ1-3	TRBV29-1	NA	TGCATCGAATACCGACAGCCACTCTCTGGAAACACCATATATTTT	CIEYRQPLSGNTIYF
NA	12	TRBJ1-4	TRBV12-3/TRBV12-4	NA	TGTGCCAGCCTAGTAGACGCGGGAAAACTGTTTTTT	CASLVDAGKLFF
NA	14	TRBJ1-1	TRBV14	TRBD1	TGTGCCAGCAGCCGGCCCGGACAGGGCGGTGAAGCTTTCTTT	CASSRPGQGGEAFF
NA	13	TRBJ2-3	TRBV19	TRBD1	TGTGCCAGTAGACCAGACAGGGGGGATACGCAGTATTTT	CASRPDRGDTQYF
NA	15	TRBJ2-2	TRBV7-9	TRBD2	TGTGCCAGCAGCTTACCGCGGGGGGGCCCCGGGGAGCTGTTTTTT	CASSLPRGGPGELFF
NA	12	TRBJ1-2	TRBV13	NA	TGTGCCAGCAGCTCCAGGAACTATGGCTACACCTTC	CASSSRNYGYTF
NA	13	TRBJ2-7	TRBV30	NA	TGTGCCTGTTTTTCAGGGGAGTCCTACGAGCAGTACTTC	CACFSGESYEQYF
few	16	TRBJ2-7	TRBV13	TRBD2	TGTGCCAGCAGCCCCCCGACTAGCGGGGATACCTACGAGCAGTACTTC	CASSPPTSGDTYEQYF
NA	16	TRBJ2-7	TRBV6-4	TRBD1	TGTGCCAGCAGTGCTCCGGACAGGGCTCTCAATTACGAGCAGTACTTC	CASSAPDRALNYEQYF
NA	14	TRBJ2-7	TRBV3-1/TRBV3-2	NA	TGTGCCAGCAGCCAAGGCAGGTTCTCCTACGAGCAGTACTTC	CASSQGRFSYEQYF
NA	17	TRBJ2-3	TRBV10-1	TRBD2	TGCGCCAGCAGCGACCCAGGACTAGCGGGGACCACAGATACGCAGTATTTT	CASSDPGLAGTTDTQYF
NA	15	TRBJ2-1	TRBV23-1	NA	TGCGCCAGCAGTCAATGGCAGGAATGCTACAATGAGCAGTTCTTC	CASSQWQECYNEQFF
NA	14	TRBJ2-1	TRBV20-1	NA	TGCAGTGCTAGTTACGGGACTTTTTACAATGAGCAGTTCTTC	CSASYGTFYNEQFF
NA	18	TRBJ1-3	TRBV11-2	NA	TGTGCCAGCAGCCCTAGTGGACAGCTCAAGCCCTCTGGAAACACCATATATTTT	CASSPSGQLKPSGNTIYF
NA	14	TRBJ1-6	TRBV30	NA	TGTGCCTGGCTACAGGGAGCAAATAATTCACCCCTCCACTTT	CAWLQGANNSPLHF
NA	19	TRBJ1-5	TRBV12-1	NA	TGTGCCAGCACAGCCGAGGGGGACAGGGGAGGTGGTAGTAATCAGCCCCAGCATTTT	CASTAEGDRGGGSNQPQHF
NA	13	TRBJ1-2	TRBV5-4	TRBD1	TGTGCCAGCAGCTTTGACAGGGACTATGGCTACACCTTC	CASSFDRDYGYTF
NA	13	TRBJ1-3	TRBV7-3	NA	TGTGCCAGTTCACTTCTCCATGGAAACACCATATATTTT	CASSLLHGNTIYF
NA	15	TRBJ2-2	TRBV13	TRBD1	TGTGCCAGCAGCATTGGGACAGGGAAAACCGGGGAGCTGTTTTTT	CASSIGTGKTGELFF
NA	16	TRBJ2-1	TRBV3-1/TRBV3-2	TRBD2	TGTGCCAGCAGCCGGGGACTAGCGGGAGGTTACAATGAGCAGTTCTTC	CASSRGLAGGYNEQFF
NA	16	TRBJ2-3	TRBV7-3	TRBD1	TGTGCCAGCAGCTTAAACGAACAGGGGGCCACAGATACGCAGTATTTT	CASSLNEQGATDTQYF
once	19	TRBJ2-7	TRBV7-2	TRBD2	TGTGCCAGCAGCTTATTTCAATCGGTGGGACTAGCGGGAGCGCACGAGCAGTACTTC	CASSLFQSVGLAGAHEQYF
NA	16	TRBJ2-1	TRBV14	NA	TGTGCCAGCAGCCAAGAAATGCTGCCCGGAGTCGATGAGCAGTTCTTC	CASSQEMLPGVDEQFF
NA	12	TRBJ1-2	TRBV6-1	NA	TGTGCCAGCAGTGAAGTCAGGGGTGGCTACACCTTC	CASSEVRGGYTF
NA	15	TRBJ2-1	TRBV28	NA	TGTGCCAGCGCATGGCGGGTACGTAAGGCCGGTGAGCAGTTCTTC	CASAWRVRKAGEQFF